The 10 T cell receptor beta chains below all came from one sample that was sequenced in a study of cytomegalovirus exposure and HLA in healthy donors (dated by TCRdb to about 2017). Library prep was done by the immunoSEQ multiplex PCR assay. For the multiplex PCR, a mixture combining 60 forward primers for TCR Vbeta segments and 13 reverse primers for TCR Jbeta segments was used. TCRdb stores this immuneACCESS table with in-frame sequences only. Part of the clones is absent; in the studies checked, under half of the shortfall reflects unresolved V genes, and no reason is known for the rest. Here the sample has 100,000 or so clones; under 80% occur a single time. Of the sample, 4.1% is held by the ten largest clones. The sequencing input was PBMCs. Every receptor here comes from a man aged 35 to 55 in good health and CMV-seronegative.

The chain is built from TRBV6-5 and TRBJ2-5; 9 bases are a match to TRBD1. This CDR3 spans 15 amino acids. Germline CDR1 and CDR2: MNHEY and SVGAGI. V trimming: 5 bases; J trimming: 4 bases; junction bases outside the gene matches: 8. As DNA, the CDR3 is TGTGCCAGCAGTGCCGGGACAGGGTCGCGAGAGACCCAGTACTTC. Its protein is CASSAGTGSRETQYF.

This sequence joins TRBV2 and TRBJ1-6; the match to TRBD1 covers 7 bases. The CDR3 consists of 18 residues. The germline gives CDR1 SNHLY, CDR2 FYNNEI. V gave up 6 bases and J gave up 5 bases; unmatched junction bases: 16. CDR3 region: CASRSSLRTGQNNSPLHF. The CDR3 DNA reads TGTGCCAGCAGGTCCTCACTTAGGACGGGACAGAATAATTCACCCCTCCACTTT.

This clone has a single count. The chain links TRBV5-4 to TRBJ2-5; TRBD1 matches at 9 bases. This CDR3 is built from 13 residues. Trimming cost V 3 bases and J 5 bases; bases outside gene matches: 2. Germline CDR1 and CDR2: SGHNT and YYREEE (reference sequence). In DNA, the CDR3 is TGTGCCAGCAGCTGGACAGGGGAGGAGACCCAGTACTTC. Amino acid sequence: CASSWTGEETQYF.

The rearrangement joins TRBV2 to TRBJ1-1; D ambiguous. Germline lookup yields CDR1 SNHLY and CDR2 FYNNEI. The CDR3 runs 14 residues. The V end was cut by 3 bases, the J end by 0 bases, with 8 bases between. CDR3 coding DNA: TGTGCCAGCAGTGATTCAGAAATGAACACTGAAGCTTTCTTT. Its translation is CASSDSEMNTEAFF.

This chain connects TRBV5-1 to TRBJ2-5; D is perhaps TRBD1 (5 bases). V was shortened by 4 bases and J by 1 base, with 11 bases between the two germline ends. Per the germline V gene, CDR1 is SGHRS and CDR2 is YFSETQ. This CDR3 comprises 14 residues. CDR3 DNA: TGCGCCAGCAGCCAAAGGACACCCCAAGAGACCCAGTACTTC. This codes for CASSQRTPQETQYF.

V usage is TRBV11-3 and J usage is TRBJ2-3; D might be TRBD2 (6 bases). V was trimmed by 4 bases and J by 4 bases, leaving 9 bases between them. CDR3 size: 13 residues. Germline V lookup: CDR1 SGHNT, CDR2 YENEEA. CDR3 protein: CASSSRLADTQYF. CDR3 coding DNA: TGTGCCAGCAGCTCCCGACTAGCAGATACGCAGTATTTT.

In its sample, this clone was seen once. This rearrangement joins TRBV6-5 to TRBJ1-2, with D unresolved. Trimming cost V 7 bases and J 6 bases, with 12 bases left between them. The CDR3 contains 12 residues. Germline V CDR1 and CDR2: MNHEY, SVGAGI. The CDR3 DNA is TGTGCCAGCACCAGCCCGGCGGATGGCTACACCTTC. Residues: CASTSPADGYTF.

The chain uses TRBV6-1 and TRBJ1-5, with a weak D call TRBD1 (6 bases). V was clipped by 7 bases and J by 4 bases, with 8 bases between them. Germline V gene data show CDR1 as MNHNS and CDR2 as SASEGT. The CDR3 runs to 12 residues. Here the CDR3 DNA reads TGTGCCAGCATACAGGGAAATCAGCCCCAGCATTTT. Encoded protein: CASIQGNQPQHF.

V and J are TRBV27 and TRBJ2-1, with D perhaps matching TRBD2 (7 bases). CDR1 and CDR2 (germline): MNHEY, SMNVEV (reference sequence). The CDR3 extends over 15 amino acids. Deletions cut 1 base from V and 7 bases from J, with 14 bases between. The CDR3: CASSLWGGALNEQFF. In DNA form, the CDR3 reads TGTGCCAGCAGTTTATGGGGGGGGGCCCTAAATGAGCAGTTCTTC.

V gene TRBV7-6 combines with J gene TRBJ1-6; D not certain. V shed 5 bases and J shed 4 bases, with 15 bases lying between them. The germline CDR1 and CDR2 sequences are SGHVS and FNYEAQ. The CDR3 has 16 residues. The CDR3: CASSPEGGNYNSPLHF. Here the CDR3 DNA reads TGTGCCAGCAGCCCCGAGGGCGGAAATTATAATTCACCCCTCCACTTT.